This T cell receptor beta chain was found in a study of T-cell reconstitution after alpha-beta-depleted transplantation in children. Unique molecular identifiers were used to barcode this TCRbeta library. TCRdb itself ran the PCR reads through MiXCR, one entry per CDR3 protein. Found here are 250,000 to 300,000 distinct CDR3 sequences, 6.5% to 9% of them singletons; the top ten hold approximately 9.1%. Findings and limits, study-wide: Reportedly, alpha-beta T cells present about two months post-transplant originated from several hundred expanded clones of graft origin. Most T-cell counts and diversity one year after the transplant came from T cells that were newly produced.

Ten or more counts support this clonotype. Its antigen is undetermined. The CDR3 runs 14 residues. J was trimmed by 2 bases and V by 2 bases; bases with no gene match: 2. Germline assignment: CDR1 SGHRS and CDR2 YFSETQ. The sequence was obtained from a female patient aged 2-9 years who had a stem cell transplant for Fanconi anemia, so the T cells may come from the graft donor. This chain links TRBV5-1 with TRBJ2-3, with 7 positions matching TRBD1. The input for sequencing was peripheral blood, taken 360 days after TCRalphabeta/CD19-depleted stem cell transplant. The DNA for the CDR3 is TGCGCCAGCAGCTTACAGGGGACCACAGATACGCAGTATTTT. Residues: CASSLQGTTDTQYF.